Included here is one T cell receptor (beta chain) sequence, with context. The clone's antigen remains unknown. Base qualities are missing; no much larger clone stands one base away. Library generation was performed with the immunoSEQ multiplex PCR assay. For the multiplex PCR, a mixture combining 60 forward primers for TCR Vbeta segments and 13 reverse primers for TCR Jbeta segments was used. A multiplex PCR assay on genomic DNA amplified the CDR3 region of rearranged TCR beta genes. The amplified TCR beta libraries were sequenced on the Illumina HiSeq System as 87-base-pair reads. Regarding the original processing steps: In a later analysis, 80 million or so unique TCR beta chains were counted across the 650 to 750 repertoires, and approximately 11 million of these chains were shared by at least two donors. To remove PCR and sequencing errors, raw reads were error-corrected and collapsed into unique sequences using a nearest-neighbor algorithm that merged closely related sequences. Alignment of CDR3 sequences to IMGT reference sequences was used to assign V, D and J gene segments. For a sequence to be retained, a match of at least six nucleotides was required to both a V gene segment and a J gene segment. A rearrangement was called productive if the CDR3 had no stop codons and remained in frame with V and J, and every other rearrangement was called non-productive. Following IMGT convention, CDR3 was defined as the stretch from the second conserved V-encoded cysteine to the conserved J-encoded phenylalanine. The earlier analysis of about 620 of the donors excluded sequences that lacked an unambiguous match to a single V gene segment. In an earlier analysis of some 590 of the donors, a V segment was called functional when productive rearrangements were above 56.7%, and segregating when the standard deviation between donors exceeded 5%. A statistical classification framework was built for diagnosing cytomegalovirus status from the catalog of TCR beta chain sequences. In a later analysis, V and J genes were assigned by comparing TCR nucleotide sequences against IMGT/GENE-DB human TR gene sequences. In a later analysis, CDR3 sequences and most-parsimonious VDJ recombination scenarios were assigned using the TCRdist pipeline. A later analysis defined each TCR beta chain by its CDR3 amino acid sequence plus V-gene family, and excluded reads lacking a unique V-gene family. In a later analysis, approximately 640 highly shared, low-generation-probability nucleotide sequences were removed to address suspected cross-contamination and a sequencing artifact. In a later analysis, a clonal expansion index for each public chain was calculated from normalized within-repertoire ranks of inferred template counts. Generation probabilities in a later analysis came from a VDJ recombination model fitted to out-of-frame rearrangements, and those results were checked against IGoR. In a later analysis, hypergeometric tests were used to score TCR-TCR, TCR-HLA and TCR-CMV co-occurrence, with a repertoire-size bias correction applied to TCR pairs. In a later analysis, false discovery rates were estimated by permuting HLA or CMV assignments 20 times. In a later analysis, co-occurring TCRs were grouped using DBSCAN, with TCRdist sequence similarity added in when clustering inside HLA-allele-positive subsets. For co-occurrence clustering, repertoires with fewer than 30,000 or more than 120,000 public chains were excluded, along with about five repertoires with anomalous nucleotide sharing. Not all clones reach the TCRdb copy of this immuneACCESS table, which keeps in-frame sequences only. Checked studies attribute under half of the gap to unresolved V genes and leave the rest unexplained. D and trimming were read from the DNA, whereas the V and J calls and clone size are those reported in that table. Here the sample has approximately 120,000 clones; over 70% occur a single time. The ten largest clones capture about 3.9% of the sample.

Spanning cysteine to phenylalanine, the CDR3 consists of 14 amino acids. Just CDR3 DNA is preserved here, 42 bases in frame from base 1. At the junction V is shortened by 2 bases and J by 14 bases; bases outside the gene matches: 11. Via the germline V gene (reference sequence), CDR1 is GTSNPN and CDR2 SVGIG. The record originates from a study of cytomegalovirus exposure and HLA in healthy donors (dated by TCRdb to 2016 to 2017). Study-level background: According to an earlier analysis of 550 to 750 of the donors, some 180 million T cells yielded some 110 million unique TCR beta sequences and 276 Gb of sequence data. In the later analysis, no new phenotypic data were used to find candidate immune exposures; instead, reliance was placed on TCR beta sequences and their occurrence across donors. Typing coverage varied by locus: about 620-630 donors for A, B, C, DRB1 and DQB1; 522 for DQA1; about 600 for DPA1; more than 450 for DPB1. The study profiled the T cell repertoires of 666 subjects by immunosequencing and related them to cytomegalovirus serostatus. To decide whether each TCR beta V gene segment behaved as functional or pseudogenic, an earlier analysis of some 600 of the donors relied on high-throughput TCR beta sequencing. The aim of the study was to test whether cataloging public T cell receptors could identify signatures of past pathogen exposure. HLA typing included class I and class II loci at four-digit resolution. To predict cytomegalovirus infection status, the study combined high-throughput TCR immunosequencing, statistical association of individual TCRs with disease status, and machine learning. Donor age, sex, ethnicity and CMV serostatus were compiled alongside the repertoire data. Of the approximately 400 genotyped donors, roughly 80% were placed in the genetic ancestry cluster associated with self-reported Caucasian donors. Among 300 to 450 genotyped donors of the cohort, an average of about 240,000 unique TCR beta nucleotide sequences were sequenced per donor, roughly a sixth of them non-productive. Every discovery cohort repertoire had been produced on one sequencing platform. A handful of DR-DQ haplotypes were handled as single units for association and clustering because linkage in the cohort was strong. In addition to the first cohort of roughly 670 subjects, a separate validation cohort of some 120 different subjects was used. Approximately 300 gigabases of sequencing data and roughly 81 million unique TCR sequences made up an early release that covered around 640 HLA-typed donors. To study patterns of TCR occurrence, a later analysis re-analyzed previously published TCR beta repertoires from more than 550 donors and added high-resolution HLA genotyping. Genome-wide SNP genotypes for about 65% of the roughly 700 donors were used in a later genetic analysis, which treated that subset as a discovery cohort.

Beyond this particular receptor, the publication reports: Presence/absence analyses assumed roughly uniform sequencing depth across donors, an assumption that may not hold. The only immune exposure information available for the cohort was CMV serostatus. A group of highly shared sequence variants was considered likely to be a technical artifact of the sequencing pipeline. Most CMV-associated TCR beta chains appeared to be HLA-restricted in a later analysis, and the HLA associations seemed to be driven largely by CMV exposure. In an earlier analysis of more than 450 of the donors, most TCR beta V segments were observed in productive rearrangements about 87% or about 30% of the time, broadly matching IMGT annotations. Some IMGT-functional V segments, including TRBV6-2 and TRBV6-3, could not be distinguished by the 87-base-pair reads and were therefore excluded. Because some donors lacked HLA typing at each locus, the association tests relied only on the typed subset. In a later genetic analysis, fewer N-insertions in productive TCRs were reported among donors in an Asian-associated ancestry cluster than the roughly 640-donor mean. A few of the identified cytomegalovirus-associated TCR beta chains were confirmed in vitro to be specific for cytomegalovirus antigens. A further reported finding was that TCR beta sequences accurately predicted the HLA-A and HLA-B alleles for most subjects in the first cohort. In a later genetic analysis, a missense DCLRE1C variant was associated with V-gene and J-gene trimming of TCR beta chains, and the association was replicated in an independent cohort. At a false discovery rate of 0.05, a later analysis linked fewer than 20,000 TCR beta sequences to specific HLA alleles. Most TCR sequences were seen in very few donors, while some public TCRs were found in many individuals. In both the original and validation cohorts, the classifier was reported to diagnose cytomegalovirus status with high specificity and sensitivity. The authors suggested that the approach could potentially be extended to other disease states and immunological phenotypes. Compared with equally common non-associated chains, HLA-associated TCR beta chains in a later analysis were more clonally expanded and had lower generation probabilities. According to a later analysis, TCR association rates differed among HLA loci, with DRB1 alleles showing the most associated TCRs and HLA-C alleles showing the fewest. Linkage disequilibrium might explain the correlated functional status among segregating V segments, but an unknown experimental factor could not be ruled out. According to a later analysis, parvovirus B19, influenza, CMV and Epstein-Barr virus appeared linked to several top co-occurrence clusters. Because counts were too low, about 15 rarely observed V segments, including chromosome 9 orphons, were left out of the earlier analysis of 500 to 650 of the donors. This cohort had only TCR beta chains sequenced, and the lack of alpha or paired-chain data limited which features could be detected. In the study, approximately 150 TCR beta chains were listed as associated with cytomegalovirus. When HLA alleles, especially DR and DQ, strongly co-occurred, attributing TCR associations to individual alleles was difficult.

The cohort was made up of 500 to 850 healthy bone marrow donors. At the time of sampling, all cohort members were nominally healthy, though unrecorded immune exposures were likely present. The donor tested CMV seropositive, placing the donor among the 290 or so seropositive members of the cohort. A peripheral blood sample was provided by each donor, and peripheral blood mononuclear cells were used for TCR beta sequencing. The Qiagen DNeasy Blood Extraction Kit was used to extract genomic DNA from the blood cell samples. Rearrangement joined TRBV30 to TRBJ1-6; 8 junctional bases match TRBD1. The sequence derives from a man younger than 30 in good health and CMV-seropositive. Source material: PBMCs. The DNA reads as follows: TGTGCCTGGAGTCCCGGGACAGGCGTTTTTTCCCTCCACTTT. Its amino acids are CAWSPGTGVFSLHF.